The clone carrying this T cell receptor beta chain was detected a few times. Germline trimming cut 6 bases from V and 3 bases from J; bases unmatched to any gene: 4. Germline values: CDR1 ENHRY, CDR2 SYGVKD. CDR3 size: 15 residues. This sample stems from a study of identical twins. Using its own MiXCR run on the 5' RACE reads, TCRdb lists one record per CDR3 protein. The sample lists under 300,000 distinct CDR3 sequences; roughly 13% were seen once. These records were also assigned to another study, of yellow fever vaccine responses in identical twins.

Sequencing used memory (CD45RO+) T cells sorted from blood. This chain links TRBV10-3 with TRBJ2-2; 10 nucleotides agree with TRBD2. The sequence derives from a woman between 18 and 30 years old in good health. CDR3: CAIRERGGDTGELFF. Here the CDR3 DNA reads TGTGCCATCAGAGAGCGGGGGGGCGACACCGGGGAGCTGTTTTTT.